Shown below are 18 T cell receptor beta chains from a single sample sequenced in a study of chemoradiotherapy in HPV16-positive cancers. Using immunoSEQ multiplex PCR, the repertoire was profiled, and TCRdb retains in-frame clones only, with some absent. Among 6,800 or so clones listed, nearly 80% were seen once. Sampling was done from a patient who underwent chemoradiotherapy. The receptors derive from a human donor with HPV-associated anogenital cancer.

The chain uses TRBV11-3 and TRBJ1-1; possible D gene TRBD1, 5 bases. The V gene's germline CDR1 is SGHNT and CDR2 YENEEA. V lost 5 bases and J 0 bases, leaving 13 bases between the germline ends. The CDR3 sequence is 15 residues long. The CDR3 DNA is TGTGCCAGCAGCCCCTCCGCAGGGCTGAACACTGAAGCTTTCTTT. This sequence encodes CASSPSAGLNTEAFF.

The chain uses TRBV28 and TRBJ1-2; TRBD1 aligns across 7 bases. Germline CDR1 reads MDHEN; CDR2 reads SYDVKM. CDR3 length equals 16 residues. Trimming cost V 5 bases and J 2 bases; bases outside gene matches: 11. Here the CDR3 reads CASSDTGAKLNYGYTF. The CDR3 region has the DNA TGTGCCAGCAGTGACACAGGGGCCAAGCTGAACTATGGCTACACCTTC.

The table lists this clone with a few counts. The chain has TRBV10-1 and TRBJ2-7; 8 positions match TRBD1. The V segment lost 2 bases and the J segment 1 base; nucleotides outside the gene matches: 7. The CDR3 runs 16 residues. Germline CDR1 WNHNN, CDR2 SYGVQD (reference sequence). The CDR3 protein is CASSEGKGQASYEQYF. The DNA of the CDR3 is TGCGCCAGCAGTGAGGGTAAGGGACAGGCTTCCTACGAGCAGTACTTC.

The rearrangement joins TRBV28 to TRBJ2-6; the D gene is possibly TRBD1 (5 bases). CDR1 is MDHEN, CDR2 SYDVKM, per germline. V shed 3 bases and J shed 4 bases, with 16 bases lying between them. The CDR3 length is 17 residues. The CDR3 is CASSFPDNRRGANVLTF. The CDR3 bases are TGTGCCAGCAGTTTCCCGGACAACCGAAGAGGGGCCAACGTCCTGACTTTC.

The chain has TRBV7-2 and TRBJ1-5, with a tentative D call TRBD1 (6 bases). CDR1 is SGHTA and CDR2 is FQGNSA in the germline V gene. Between the trimmed V and J ends, which lost 5 bases and 0 bases, there was a span of 23 bases. The CDR3 loop spans 19 amino acids. The CDR3 DNA reads TGTGCCAGCAGCCCGGGACACGGGGGGTCTTCCATTAGCAATCAGCCCCAGCATTTT. Its protein is CASSPGHGGSSISNQPQHF. Full variable domain (missing parts from reference TRBV7-2 and TRBJ1-5): GAGVSQSPSNKVTEKGKDVELRCDPISGHTALYWYRQSLGQGLEFLIYFQGNSAPDKSGLPSDRFSAERTGGSVSTLTIQRTQQEDSAVYLCASSPGHGGSSISNQPQHFGDGTRLSIL.

This sequence joins TRBV7-9 and TRBJ1-5; D is uncertain. The V and J ends lost 5 bases and 0 bases respectively, with 11 bases between them. The CDR3 loop spans 15 amino acids. In germline, CDR1 is SEHNR, CDR2 FQNEAQ (reference sequence). In DNA form, the CDR3 reads TGTGCCAGCAGCGACGGAAGTTTTAGCAATCAGCCCCAGCATTTT. Amino acids: CASSDGSFSNQPQHF.

This chain links TRBV5-6 with TRBJ1-3; TRBD1 might be the D (6 bases). Between the trimmed V and J ends, which lost 4 bases and 0 bases, there was a span of 11 bases. The CDR3 is 15 amino acids. Germline V lookup: CDR1 SGHDT, CDR2 YYEEEE. The CDR3: CASSDTGFSGNTIYF. The CDR3 coding sequence is TGTGCCAGCAGCGACACAGGGTTCTCTGGAAACACCATATATTTT.

This clone was observed a handful of times. The chain is built from TRBV10-3 and TRBJ2-7; 7 nucleotides match TRBD1. CDR3 size: 13 residues. J was trimmed by 6 bases and V by 2 bases; bases with no gene match: 4. CDR1 is ENHRY and CDR2 is SYGVKD in the germline V gene. The CDR3 loop is CAISEDRASEQYF. Here the CDR3 DNA reads TGTGCCATCAGTGAGGACAGGGCTAGCGAGCAGTACTTC.

This sequence joins TRBV5-4 and TRBJ1-2; 8 nucleotides line up with TRBD1. V shed 2 bases and J 6 bases; nucleotides not matched to a gene: 6. The CDR3 runs 14 residues. Per germline, CDR1 SGHNT and CDR2 YYREEE (reference sequence). For the CDR3, the DNA is TGTGCCAGCAGCTTTCCAGGACAGGGAAATGGCTACACCTTC. It codes for CASSFPGQGNGYTF.

The chain couples TRBV7-9 to TRBJ2-7; D tentatively fits TRBD1 or TRBD2 (5 bases each). Trimming removed 5 bases at V and 0 bases at J, with 11 bases between. From germline, CDR1 is SEHNR and CDR2 FQNEAQ (reference sequence). The CDR3 has 14 residues. This CDR3 reads CASSPGTGSYEQYF. The CDR3 nucleotides are TGTGCCAGCAGCCCCGGGACCGGCTCCTACGAGCAGTACTTC.

The J gene is TRBJ2-7, the V gene TRBV7-3; D possibly corresponds to TRBD2 (5 bases). This CDR3 is 14 amino acids long. Trimming took off 2 bases at V and 7 bases at J, with 15 bases between the two ends. Germline V gene lookup returns CDR1 SGHTA and CDR2 FQGTGA. CDR3 amino acids: CASSLSRDMGEQYF. The CDR3 region has the DNA TGTGCCAGCAGCTTATCCCGGGATATGGGAGAGCAGTACTTC.

The rearrangement links TRBV28 to TRBJ1-2; no reliable D call. The CDR3 length is 13 residues. The germline V gene has CDR1 MDHEN and CDR2 SYDVKM. Trimming stripped 4 bases from V and 2 bases from J, with 8 bases between. The CDR3 region is CASSWAVNYGYTF. The DNA of the CDR3 is TGTGCCAGCAGTTGGGCCGTAAACTATGGCTACACCTTC.

J is TRBJ2-5 and V is TRBV12-5; no clear D. This CDR3 has 11 amino acids. Trimming cost V 1 base and J 8 bases, with 5 bases left between them. Germline V gene data show CDR1 as LGHNT and CDR2 as FRNRAP. The CDR3 loop is CASGLDQTQYF. In nucleotides, the CDR3 is TGTGCTAGTGGTTTGGATCAAACCCAGTACTTC. Looking up the rest from reference TRBV12-5 and TRBJ2-5 gives the full variable domain: DARVTQTPRHKVTEMGQEVTMRCQPILGHNTVFWYRQTMMQGLELLAYFRNRAPLDDSGMPKDRFSAEMPDATLATLKIQPSEPRDSAVYFCASGLDQTQYFGPGTRLLVL.

This chain connects TRBV28 to TRBJ1-2; 11 bases map to TRBD1. CDR3 length equals 17 residues. V shed 2 bases and J 5 bases; nucleotides not matched to a gene: 10. Germline V CDR1 and CDR2: MDHEN, SYDVKM. This chain's CDR3 is CASSLVGTGGGKYGYTF. The CDR3 DNA follows: TGTGCCAGCAGTTTAGTGGGGACAGGGGGGGGGAAATATGGCTACACCTTC.

This clone has just a few counts. The chain uses TRBV11-1 and TRBJ2-1; D is perhaps TRBD1 or TRBD2 (6 bases each). The CDR3 length is 13 residues. Trimming removed 5 bases at V and 7 bases at J, with 12 bases between. Per germline, CDR1 SGHAT and CDR2 FQDESV (reference sequence). In DNA, the CDR3 is TGTGCCAGCAGCCCCGGGGGCCCTAATGAGCAGTTCTTC. It translates to CASSPGGPNEQFF.

In its sample, this clone was seen once. The chain combines TRBV27 with TRBJ2-6; D remains unclear. Germline V gene sequence: CDR1 MNHEY, CDR2 SMNVEV (reference sequence). The CDR3 is 13 amino acids. Between the trimmed V and J ends, which lost 6 bases and 3 bases, there was a span of 6 bases. Written as DNA, the CDR3 is TGTGCCAGCAGGTCGTTTGGGGCCAACGTCCTGACTTTC. This codes for CASRSFGANVLTF.

The chain employs TRBV30 and TRBJ1-2; TRBD1 agrees at 7 bases. V trimming: 7 bases; J trimming: 7 bases; junction bases outside the gene matches: 9. The germline CDR1 and CDR2 sequences are GTSNPN and SVGIG (reference sequence). The CDR3 is 12 amino acids. The CDR3 here is CASQGSRSGYTF. CDR3 nucleotide sequence: TGTGCCTCACAGGGGAGTCGTAGTGGCTACACCTTC.

The rearrangement uses TRBV4-1 and TRBJ2-7, with D possibly matching TRBD1 (5 bases). The CDR3 length is 13 residues. The V and J ends lost 4 bases and 5 bases respectively, with 12 bases between them. CDR1 MGHRA and CDR2 YSYEKL come from the germline V gene. The CDR3 DNA follows: TGCGCCAGCAGCCTCCAGGGTCGAAACGAGCAGTACTTC. It codes for CASSLQGRNEQYF.